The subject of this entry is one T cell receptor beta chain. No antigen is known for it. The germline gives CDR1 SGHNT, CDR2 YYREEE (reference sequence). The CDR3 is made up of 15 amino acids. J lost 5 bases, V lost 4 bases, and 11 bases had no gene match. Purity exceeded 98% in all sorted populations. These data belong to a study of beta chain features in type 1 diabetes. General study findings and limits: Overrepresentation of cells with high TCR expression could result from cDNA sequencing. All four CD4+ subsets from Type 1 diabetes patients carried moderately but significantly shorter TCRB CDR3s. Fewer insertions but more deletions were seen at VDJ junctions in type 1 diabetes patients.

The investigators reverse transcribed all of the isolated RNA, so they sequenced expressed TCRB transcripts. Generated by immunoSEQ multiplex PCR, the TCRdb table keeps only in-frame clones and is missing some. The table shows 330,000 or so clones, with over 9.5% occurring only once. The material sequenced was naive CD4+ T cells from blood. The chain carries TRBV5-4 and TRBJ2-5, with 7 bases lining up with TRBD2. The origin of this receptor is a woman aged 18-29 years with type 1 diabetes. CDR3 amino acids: CASSPSGGVRETQYF. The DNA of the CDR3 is TGTGCCAGCAGCCCCTCGGGGGGAGTGCGGGAGACCCAGTACTTC.